The clone carrying this T cell receptor (beta chain) was observed a single time. Its specificity is unknown. This sample is drawn from a study of radiotherapy plus CTLA-4 blockade in lung cancer. Study as a whole: Overall, about 19% of patients showed an objective response, while roughly 28% attained disease control. Study-level results: Together with interferon-beta, which increased in serum after radiation, early dynamic changes in blood T cell clones were reportedly the best predictors of response. TCR clones originating in tumors grew in number in blood after radiotherapy plus ipilimumab.

The V gene's germline CDR1 is LNHDA and CDR2 SQIVND (reference sequence). Trimming pared 6 bases from V and 6 bases from J, leaving 12 bases between. The CDR3 spans 13 residues. Focal radiation plus CTLA-4 blockade with ipilimumab was given to patients with chemo-refractory metastatic non-small-cell lung cancer. This table comes from immunoSEQ multiplex PCR, and its TCRdb copy is limited to in-frame clones, with some not included. The sample records 70,000 to 100,000 clones, more than 75% being singletons. The sequence was obtained from a human donor with non-small cell lung cancer who had a partial response to radiotherapy plus ipilimumab. The sample in question was peripheral blood, obtained from a patient treated with radiotherapy plus ipilimumab. V usage is TRBV19 and J usage is TRBJ2-1; D may be TRBD2 (5 bases). The CDR3 protein is CASSTNRGNEQFF. CDR3 sequence (DNA): TGTGCCAGTAGCACAAATCGGGGCAATGAGCAGTTCTTC.